The clone carrying this T cell receptor beta chain was picked up a small number of times. What it recognizes is unknown. The data are from a study of cytomegalovirus exposure and HLA in healthy donors. Those who donated were healthy bone marrow donors. Study-wide results and limits: Rare TCR sequences predominated, though certain public TCRs were found in many donors. Differences between HLA loci emerged in a later analysis of TCR association rates, with DRB1 most and HLA-C fewest. In a later analysis, parvovirus B19, influenza, CMV and Epstein-Barr virus appeared linked to several top co-occurrence clusters.

CDR3 length: 15 residues. V was pared by 7 bases and J by 6 bases, with 18 bases between. Germline V gives CDR1 MDHEN, CDR2 SYDVKM. Use of 60 Vbeta and 13 Jbeta primers characterized the PCR. Method: immunoSEQ multiplex PCR; TCRdb's copy keeps in-frame clones and lacks some. This table has around 150,000 clones, 82% appearing once. The rearrangement joins TRBV28 to TRBJ2-2; D possibly corresponds to TRBD1 (6 bases). The source material was PBMCs. This receptor was taken from a male donor in good health and CMV-seronegative. The CDR3 protein is CASIRGGTRAGELFF. CDR3 nucleotides: TGTGCCAGCATACGAGGGGGTACTCGGGCCGGGGAGCTGTTTTTT.